The 24 T cell receptor beta chains presented below share a single source sample, sequenced in a study of blood T cell repertoires in COVID-19 (dated by TCRdb to the early 2020s). The method was the immunoSEQ multiplex PCR assay. The table comes from immuneACCESS by way of TCRdb, which keeps in-frame sequences with V and J called. Part of the clones is missing from these tables; in studies checked, under half for an unresolved V gene and the rest for unknown reasons. The sample contains around 150,000 clones, roughly 90% of them found a single time. Approximately 5% of the sample lies in the top ten. The sequencing input was peripheral blood. These receptors were taken from a man aged 30 to 39 with COVID-19, enrolled during active disease.

For the CDR3, the DNA is TGTGCCAGCAGTGACGACGGGACAGGACAGGGAGGCTATGGCTACACCTTC. Amino acid sequence: CASSDDGTGQGGYGYTF. This sequence joins TRBV6-4 and TRBJ1-2; the match to TRBD1 covers 8 bases. V was clipped by 2 bases and J by 4 bases; unmatched bases: 12. Germline CDR1 reads MRHNA; CDR2 reads SNTAGT. This CDR3 has 17 residues.

The V and J genes are TRBV7-2 and TRBJ2-7; a possible D gene is TRBD2 (6 bases). V was pared by 5 bases and J by 4 bases, with 18 bases between. The germline V gene encodes CDR1 SGHTA and CDR2 FQGNSA. This CDR3 contains 15 residues. The CDR3 sequence: CASSQGGTGRYEQYF. Written as DNA, the CDR3 is TGTGCCAGCAGCCAGGGCGGGACCGGGCGGTACGAGCAGTACTTC.

The genes are TRBV4-2 and TRBJ1-3, with D possibly matching TRBD1 (6 bases). This CDR3 spans 16 amino acids. V gave up 0 bases and J gave up 1 base, with 10 bases separating them. Germline V lookup: CDR1 LGHNA, CDR2 YNFKEQ. The CDR3 DNA reads TGTGCCAGCAGCCAAGAAACAGGGAGTTCTGGAAACACCATATATTTT. Its protein is CASSQETGSSGNTIYF.

The V and J genes are TRBV5-6 and TRBJ1-5; 7 bases match TRBD1. The V and J ends lost 3 bases and 6 bases, in that order; junction bases with no gene match: 3. Germline values: CDR1 SGHDT, CDR2 YYEEEE. CDR3 length: 13 residues. For the CDR3, the DNA is TGTGCCAGCAGCTGGCAGGGGGGTCAGCCCCAGCATTTT. Translation: CASSWQGGQPQHF.

The rearrangement joins TRBV7-2 to TRBJ2-2, with 7 bases identical to TRBD2. The J segment lost 0 bases and the V segment lost 5 bases, leaving 6 bases of the junction unmatched. Germline-derived CDR1 and CDR2 are SGHTA and FQGNSA. The CDR3 totals 16 residues. The CDR3 DNA is TGTGCCAGCAGCCAACCGAGCGGGGCGAACACCGGGGAGCTGTTTTTT. Translation: CASSQPSGANTGELFF.

J is TRBJ1-1 and V is TRBV13; TRBD1 is a possible D gene (5 bases). The CDR3 loop spans 15 amino acids. Germline values: CDR1 PRHDT, CDR2 FYEKMQ (reference sequence). V was pared by 5 bases and J by 0 bases, with 13 bases between. CDR3 in DNA: TGTGCCAGCAGCGAAAGACAGATGTTGAACACTGAAGCTTTCTTT. Protein sequence: CASSERQMLNTEAFF.

The rearrangement joins TRBV7-3 to TRBJ2-2; 7 nucleotides agree with TRBD1. V lost 1 base and J lost 7; bases outside the gene matches: 9. Germline V CDR1 and CDR2: SGHTA, FQGTGA. There are 16 residues in the CDR3. The CDR3 protein is CASSLMSQGSVGELFF. The CDR3 nucleotides are TGTGCCAGCAGCTTAATGTCACAGGGGTCGGTCGGGGAGCTGTTTTTT.

This chain uses TRBV28 with TRBJ1-6; D might be TRBD1 (6 bases). V was clipped by 8 bases and J by 8 bases, with 22 bases between them. Germline loops: CDR1 MDHEN, CDR2 SYDVKM. There are 16 residues in the CDR3. The CDR3 DNA sequence: TGTGCCAGCTCAACCCCAGGACAGAGATGGGATTCACCCCTCCACTTT. This translates into CASSTPGQRWDSPLHF. Using reference TRBV28 and TRBJ1-6 for the parts outside the CDR3, the full variable domain is DVKVTQSSRYLVKRTGEKVFLECVQDMDHENMFWYRQDPGLGLRLIYFSYDVKMKEKGDIPEGYSVSREKKERFSLILESASTNQTSMYLCASSTPGQRWDSPLHFGNGTRLTVT.

The chain employs TRBV7-3 and TRBJ2-1, with 14 bases identical to TRBD2. The V gene's germline CDR1 is SGHTA and CDR2 FQGTGA. V dropped 5 bases and J dropped 8; count of bases not matched to a gene: 11. This CDR3 has 17 amino acids. CDR3 in amino acids: CASSADTGTSGSYEQFF. As DNA, the CDR3 is TGTGCCAGCAGCGCAGATACCGGGACTAGCGGGAGCTATGAGCAGTTCTTC. The whole variable domain, remainder taken from reference TRBV7-3 and TRBJ2-1, is GAGVSQTPSNKVTEKGKYVELRCDPISGHTALYWYRQSLGQGPEFLIYFQGTGAADDSGLPNDRFFAVRPEGSVSTLKIQRTERGDSAVYLCASSADTGTSGSYEQFFGPGTRLTVL.

V gene TRBV19 combines with J gene TRBJ2-5, with D tentatively TRBD2 (6 bases). CDR1 and CDR2 (germline): LNHDA, SQIVND (reference sequence). This CDR3 comprises 14 residues. The V end lost 0 bases, the J end lost 7 bases, and 12 bases lay between the germline ends. The CDR3 sequence is CASSIDLMGGTQYF. The CDR3 DNA sequence: TGTGCCAGTAGTATAGATCTTATGGGGGGGACCCAGTACTTC.

The rearrangement links TRBV18 to TRBJ2-1, with D perhaps matching TRBD1 (6 bases). V lost 1 base to trimming and J lost 10 bases, with 8 bases between them. The CDR3 has 12 amino acids. The germline gives CDR1 KGHSH, CDR2 LQKENI. CDR3 in DNA: TGTGCCAGCTCACCACAGGGGGAAGAGCAGTTCTTC. Protein sequence: CASSPQGEEQFF.

This rearrangement joins TRBV18 to TRBJ1-5, with 8 bases lining up with TRBD1. Trimming at V came to 2 bases and at J to 7 bases, leaving 1 base not matched to a gene. Germline CDR1 and CDR2: KGHSH and LQKENI. This CDR3 region has 13 residues. The CDR3 bases are TGTGCCAGCTCACCAAACAGGGGGCAGCCCCAGCATTTT. Protein: CASSPNRGQPQHF. The whole variable domain, filled in from reference TRBV18 and TRBJ1-5, reads NAGVMQNPRHLVRRRGQEARLRCSPMKGHSHVYWYRQLPEEGLKFMVYLQKENIIDESGMPKERFSAEFPKEGPSILRIQQVVRGDSAAYFCASSPNRGQPQHFGDGTRLSIL.

V and J are TRBV5-1 and TRBJ1-1; D may be TRBD1 (5 bases). The CDR3 is 16 amino acids. From germline, CDR1 is SGHRS and CDR2 YFSETQ. Trimming shortened V by 3 bases and J by 2 bases, and 17 bases separated the two germline ends. Here the CDR3 reads CASSSGVGRVNTEAFF. In nucleotides, the CDR3 is TGCGCCAGCAGCTCTGGCGTGGGCAGGGTTAACACTGAAGCTTTCTTT.

The V and J genes are TRBV5-1 and TRBJ1-2; D unclear. Trimming took off 1 base at V and 7 bases at J, with 14 bases between the two ends. The CDR3 has 14 residues. CDR1 SGHRS and CDR2 YFSETQ come from the germline V gene. CDR3 region: CASSLRGTDSGYTF. The CDR3 DNA sequence: TGCGCCAGCAGCTTGCGGGGTACAGATAGTGGCTACACCTTC.

The rearrangement uses TRBV10-3 and TRBJ1-1; the D gene is possibly TRBD1 (5 bases). The CDR3 is 14 residues long. CDR1 and CDR2 (germline): ENHRY, SYGVKD. V lost 0 bases and J lost 9, with 14 bases in between. This CDR3 is CAISESDSPLKAFF. The DNA for the CDR3 is TGTGCCATCAGTGAGTCCGACAGCCCCCTGAAAGCTTTCTTT.

The CDR3 protein is CASSPEGGIYTF. The CDR3 DNA sequence: TGTGCCAGCAGCCCCGAGGGGGGGATCTACACCTTC. This chain uses TRBV5-4 with TRBJ1-2; D may be TRBD1 (6 bases). Germline CDR1 reads SGHNT; CDR2 reads YYREEE (reference sequence). This CDR3 region has 12 residues. V gave up 4 bases and J gave up 10 bases, with 14 bases separating them.

The chain combines TRBV3-1 (or the pseudogene TRBV3-2) with TRBJ1-4; D is possibly TRBD1 (6 bases). This CDR3 has 15 amino acids. The germline V and J ends were trimmed by 1 base and 8 bases, with 14 bases remaining between them. Per germline, CDR1 LGHDT and CDR2 YNNKEL (reference sequence). The CDR3 is CASSQGGSRGEKLFF. The CDR3 DNA sequence: TGTGCCAGCAGCCAAGGAGGCAGTAGGGGGGAAAAACTGTTTTTT.

There are a few counts of this clone. CDR3 in amino acids: CASSFFGQGDEQFF. Here the CDR3 DNA reads TGTGCCAGCAGTTTTTTCGGGCAGGGGGATGAGCAGTTCTTC. This chain links TRBV27 with TRBJ2-1; 7 bases agree with TRBD1. The V and J ends lost 3 bases and 8 bases, in that order; junction bases with no gene match: 7. The CDR3 has 14 residues. Germline V lookup: CDR1 MNHEY, CDR2 SMNVEV (reference sequence).

This clone was counted between two and nine times. The chain recombines TRBV7-8 with TRBJ2-5; D remains unclear. CDR1 and CDR2 (germline): SGHVS, FQNEAQ. This CDR3 region has 16 residues. V gave up 4 bases and J gave up 5 bases, with 20 bases separating them. DNA for the CDR3: TGTGCCAGCAGCTCCACGTTGCCGCGGTCCAATGAGACCCAGTACTTC. Translated, it gives CASSSTLPRSNETQYF.

V and J are TRBV6-5 and TRBJ1-5, with D possibly being TRBD1 (6 bases). CDR1 and CDR2 from the germline V gene are MNHEY and SVGAGI. The length of the CDR3 is 15 residues. V dropped 6 bases and J dropped 6 bases, with 18 bases sitting between them. CDR3 protein: CASSRTVGGGQPQHF. In DNA form, the CDR3 reads TGTGCCAGCAGCCGTACGGTTGGGGGCGGTCAGCCCCAGCATTTT.

The rearrangement uses TRBV5-5 and TRBJ2-7, with 8 bases that match TRBD1. V shed 1 base and J 4 bases; nucleotides not matched to a gene: 4. Per the germline V gene, CDR1 is SGHKS and CDR2 is YYEKEE (reference sequence). The CDR3 runs 14 residues. The CDR3 loop is CASSLQGAVYEQYF. The DNA of the CDR3 is TGTGCCAGCAGCTTGCAGGGGGCCGTTTACGAGCAGTACTTC.

This sequence joins TRBV27 and TRBJ2-7; the match to TRBD1 covers 8 bases. The germline V gene encodes CDR1 MNHEY and CDR2 SMNVEV (reference sequence). Trimming removed 5 bases from V and 4 bases from J; junction bases left unmatched: 7. The CDR3 runs 14 residues. The CDR3 here is CASSPGTGGYEQYF. The CDR3 DNA sequence: TGTGCCAGCAGTCCCGGGACAGGAGGATACGAGCAGTACTTC.

The genes are TRBV11-2 and TRBJ2-5; 12 positions agree with TRBD2. Losses at the gene ends were 1 base for V and 2 bases for J; bases not matched to a gene: 11. Germline V gene data show CDR1 as SGHAT and CDR2 as FQNNGV. The CDR3 is 19 residues long. This CDR3 reads CASSLVQKWTSGEQETQYF. The CDR3 DNA follows: TGTGCCAGCAGCTTAGTTCAGAAATGGACTAGCGGGGAACAAGAGACCCAGTACTTC.

V and J are TRBV18 and TRBJ1-2, with a tentative D call TRBD1 (6 bases). Trimming removed 2 bases at V and 3 bases at J, with 10 bases between. The CDR3 extends over 14 amino acids. Germline CDR1 and CDR2: KGHSH and LQKENI. The CDR3: CASSPGGRHYGYTF. CDR3 sequence (DNA): TGTGCCAGCTCACCAGGGGGCCGGCACTATGGCTACACCTTC.